This T cell receptor (beta chain) stems from a study of blood T cell repertoires in COVID-19. This CDR3 has 15 residues. Trimming took 2 bases from V and 5 from J, leaving 13 bases between them. Germline V gene data show CDR1 as SGHRS and CDR2 as YFSETQ. Sequenced by immunoSEQ multiplex PCR; TCRdb stores in-frame clones only, minus some. This sample has approximately 150,000 clones, with roughly 84% found just once. The sequence was collected from a human donor in a cohort sampled during active COVID-19. The sequenced sample consisted of peripheral blood. The chain recombines TRBV5-1 with TRBJ2-2; D not certain. In nucleotides, the CDR3 is TGCGCCAGCAGCTTTAATTTCGTGAGAACCGGGGAGCTGTTTTTT. Its translation: CASSFNFVRTGELFF.